This T cell receptor (beta chain) was obtained from a study of cytomegalovirus exposure and HLA in healthy donors. Broader study findings: The study labeled 170 or so TCR beta chains cytomegalovirus-associated. Immune exposure information comprised only CMV serostatus.

As to this clone: Its cognate antigen is unknown.

The PCR employed 60 Vbeta primers together with 13 Jbeta primers. Produced via immunoSEQ multiplex PCR; TCRdb's table is partial and in-frame only. The sample includes under 200,000 clones, roughly 77% of them seen just once. The V gene end was trimmed by 3 bases and the J gene end by 4 bases; junction bases not matched to a gene: 5. Looked up from germline, CDR1 is SGHRS and CDR2 is YFSETQ. The CDR3 runs to 14 residues. The origin of this receptor is a woman aged 18-29 years in good health and CMV-seronegative. The chain employs TRBV5-1 and TRBJ2-5; 8 nucleotides agree with TRBD1. The specimen sequenced was PBMCs. CDR3 sequence (DNA): TGCGCCAGCAGCTGGCAGGGGGCAGGAGAGACCCAGTACTTC. Its protein product is CASSWQGAGETQYF.